The rows below give T cell receptor beta chains drawn from one sample of a study of blood T cell repertoires in COVID-19. Clones were read by immunoSEQ multiplex PCR, and TCRdb kept only the in-frame ones, dropping some. The top ten hold about 5.5% of the sample, which has approximately 180,000 clones, approximately 86% seen once. The specimen was PBMCs or T cells enriched from blood (not recorded which). Receptors originate from a woman in her fifties or sixties with acute COVID-19. Both conserved end residues are part of each CDR3. A D gene is named only where the DNA matches it firmly. Only some rows state a clone size, as once, few, many or a class for expanded clones.

TRBJ1-1,TRBV18,.,once,TGTGCCAGCTCACTGGACAGTGCTGAAGCTTTCTTT,CASSLDSAEAFF
TRBJ1-1,TRBV6-5,.,once,TGTGCCAGCAGTTATCTGTATGAAGCTTTCTTT,CASSYLYEAFF
TRBJ1-1,TRBV5-4,TRBD1,few,TGTGCCAGCAGCATTGGGACAGGGGGGGTCGGGACTGAAGCTTTCTTT,CASSIGTGGVGTEAFF
TRBJ1-5,TRBV9,.,once,TGTGCCAGCAGCCCCGGACAGAGCAATCAGCCCCAGCATTTT,CASSPGQSNQPQHF
TRBJ1-1,TRBV19,.,.,TGTGCCAGTAGTGACAGGAACACTGAAGCTTTCTTT,CASSDRNTEAFF
TRBJ1-3,TRBV28,.,.,TGTGCCAGCTCCCGGACAGAGTACTCTGGAAACACCATATATTTT,CASSRTEYSGNTIYF
TRBJ2-5,TRBV30,TRBD1,.,TGTGCCTGGAGTGTAGGGCAGGGGGCGGGGGAGACCCAGTACTTC,CAWSVGQGAGETQYF
TRBJ2-1,TRBV18,.,once,TGTGCCAGCTCACGACTATACGAGGGTTCCTACAATGAGCAGTTCTTC,CASSRLYEGSYNEQFF
TRBJ1-1,TRBV7-2,TRBD1,.,TGTGCCAGCAGCTCCAGCGTCCGTGAGGGGGCGGAGAACACTGAAGCTTTCTTT,CASSSSVREGAENTEAFF
TRBJ2-2,TRBV2,.,once,TGTGCCACCTCGATTCCGGGCGGGGAGCTGTTTTTT,CATSIPGGELFF
TRBJ2-1,TRBV7-2,TRBD1,.,TGTGCCAGCATTATTAGGGGACAGGGGGCCTATGAGCAGTTCTTC,CASIIRGQGAYEQFF
TRBJ1-5,TRBV6-5,.,few,.,CASSSSWGPHQPQHF
TRBJ1-6,TRBV9,TRBD1,.,TGTGCCAGCAGCGCAGGGACAGGGCGCACACCCCTCCACTTT,CASSAGTGRTPLHF
TRBJ1-4,TRBV6-6,TRBD1,.,TGTGCCAGCAGTCGACAGGGGATCAGAGCTGCGGAAAAACTGTTTTTT,CASSRQGIRAAEKLFF
TRBJ2-6,TRBV9,.,.,TGTGCCAGCAGCGTTCACGGGGCTGGGGCCAACGTCCTGACTTTC,CASSVHGAGANVLTF
TRBJ1-2,TRBV5-4,.,.,TGTGCCAGCAGCTTGGGGGGACAACCCTATGGCTACACCTTC,CASSLGGQPYGYTF
TRBJ1-1,TRBV7-6,.,.,TGTGCCAGCAGCCCAGGGGACATCTCGTCAGGAGCTTTCTTT,CASSPGDISSGAFF
TRBJ2-2,TRBV9,TRBD1,.,TGTGCCAGCAGCTCCGACAGGGTGTACACCGGGGAGCTGTTTTTT,CASSSDRVYTGELFF
TRBJ2-5,TRBV24-1,TRBD1,.,TGTGCCACCAGTAACAGGGGACAAGAGACCCAGTACTTC,CATSNRGQETQYF
TRBJ1-1,TRBV9,.,.,TGTGCCAGCAGCGACCAGGGGACTGAAGCTTTCTTT,CASSDQGTEAFF
TRBJ1-1,TRBV4-2,TRBD1,.,TGTGCCAGCAGCCAACCAGGACAGGGCACTGAAGCTTTCTTT,CASSQPGQGTEAFF
TRBJ1-6,TRBV12-1,.,few,TGTGCCGGTGACTATGAGCTTGCAAATTCACCCCTCCACTTT,CAGDYELANSPLHF
TRBJ2-3,TRBV7-2,TRBD2,.,TGTGCCAGCAGCTTACAAGCGGGGGAGGCAGATACGCAGTATTTT,CASSLQAGEADTQYF